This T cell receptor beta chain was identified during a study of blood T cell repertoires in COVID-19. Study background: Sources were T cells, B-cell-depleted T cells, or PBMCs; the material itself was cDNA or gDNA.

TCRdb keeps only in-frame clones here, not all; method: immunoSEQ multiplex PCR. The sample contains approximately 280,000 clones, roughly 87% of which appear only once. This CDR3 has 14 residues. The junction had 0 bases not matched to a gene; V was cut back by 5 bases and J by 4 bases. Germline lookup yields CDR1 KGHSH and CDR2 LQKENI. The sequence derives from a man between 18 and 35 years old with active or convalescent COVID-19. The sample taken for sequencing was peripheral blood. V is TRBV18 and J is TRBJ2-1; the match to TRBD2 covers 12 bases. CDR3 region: CASSGLAGYNEQFF. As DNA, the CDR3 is TGTGCCAGCTCAGGACTAGCGGGGTACAATGAGCAGTTCTTC.